The text below deals with one T cell receptor beta chain. Its antigen is still unknown. Base qualities are not provided; no much larger clone lies one nucleotide away. The record originates from a study of cytomegalovirus exposure and HLA in healthy donors (dated by TCRdb to about 2017). For the wider study: The 650 to 750 repertoires of the first cohort and the 95 to 150 validation repertoires were produced on the same platform, according to a later analysis. Besides the first cohort of approximately 710 subjects, a separate validation cohort made up of 95 to 150 different subjects was used. The aim of the study was to test whether cataloging public T cell receptors could identify signatures of past pathogen exposure. To predict cytomegalovirus infection status, the study combined high-throughput TCR immunosequencing, statistical association of individual TCRs with disease status, and machine learning.

The library was prepared using the immunoSEQ multiplex PCR assay. As for the original processing: To diagnose cytomegalovirus status from the catalog of TCR beta chain sequences, a statistical classification framework was built. In its TCRdb copy, this immuneACCESS table keeps in-frame sequences only and misses some clones. Where compared with another copy, unresolved V genes explain less than half of these, and the others have no known cause. V, J and clone size are those of that table, while D and trimming were read from the DNA. This sample holds about 72,000 clones; 94% were observed only once. Approximately 2% of the sample goes to the ten largest clones. Beyond this particular receptor, the publication reports: The study gave a list of some 150 TCR beta chains associated with cytomegalovirus. Subsequent analysis determined that TCRs grouped into clusters in the first cohort also showed a tendency toward co-occurrence across the roughly 110 validation repertoires, and 85% to 95% of cluster scores exceeded 0. Across donors, most TCR sequences were observed very rarely, whereas some public TCRs were present in many individuals. In vitro tests confirmed that three of the cytomegalovirus-associated TCR beta chains recognize cytomegalovirus antigens. According to the authors, the approach could potentially be generalized to other disease states and immunological phenotypes. The classifier was reported to diagnose cytomegalovirus status with high specificity and sensitivity in both the original cohort and the validation cohort. All 120 or so repertoires were used to score co-occurrence in the validation cohort in a later analysis, because that analysis had no HLA typing for the cohort.

The donors belonged to the validation cohort of about 120 subjects, which was separate from the approximately 610-subject first cohort. The junction shows trimming of 6 bases on V and 6 bases on J, plus 12 bases between the germline ends. The germline V gene encodes CDR1 SGHKS and CDR2 YYEKEE (reference sequence). From its cysteine to its phenylalanine, the CDR3 spans 12 amino acids. The DNA shown is the 36-base CDR3, in frame from base 1. Source material: PBMCs. This clonotype was obtained from a young woman in good health and CMV-seropositive. The chain couples TRBV5-5 to TRBJ1-1; no D gene call is confident. In nucleotide form, the sequence is TGTGCCAGCAAATCTGATCTACCTGAAGCTTTCTTT. This encodes CASKSDLPEAFF. With the rest looked up from the reference TRBV5-5 and TRBJ1-1 genes rather than sequenced, the full variable domain is DAGVTQSPTHLIKTRGQQVTLRCSPISGHKSVSWYQQVLGQGPQFIFQYYEKEERGRGNFPDRFSARQFPNYSSELNVNALLLGDSALYLCASKSDLPEAFFGQGTRLTVV.